These 13 T cell receptor beta chains were sequenced from one sample in a study of blood T cell repertoires in COVID-19. Profiling relied on immunoSEQ multiplex PCR, and the TCRdb table lists in-frame clones only, not all of them. The table has approximately 310,000 clones, about 85% seen once. The sequencing sample was made of PBMCs or T cells enriched from blood (not recorded which). These receptors came from a woman aged 30 to 39 who had been exposed to COVID-19.

The rearrangement links TRBV28 to TRBJ1-2; D is uncertain. Trimming removed 5 bases at V and 0 bases at J, with 4 bases between. Per germline, CDR1 MDHEN and CDR2 SYDVKM. CDR3 size: 12 residues. This CDR3 reads CASSVANYGYTF. The CDR3 bases are TGTGCCAGCAGTGTAGCTAACTATGGCTACACCTTC.

This clone was picked up one time. The chain employs TRBV19 and TRBJ2-1; 8 positions agree with TRBD2. The CDR3 spans 15 residues. The V gene's germline CDR1 is LNHDA and CDR2 SQIVND (reference sequence). Trimming cost V 6 bases and J 3 bases; bases outside gene matches: 7. The CDR3 sequence is CASRDLAGIYNEQFF. As DNA, the CDR3 is TGTGCCAGTAGGGACCTAGCGGGCATCTACAATGAGCAGTTCTTC.

This clone is a singleton in its sample. The V and J genes are TRBV7-2 and TRBJ2-3; 12 bases fit TRBD2. This CDR3 is built from 15 residues. V gave up 4 bases and J gave up 3 bases; unmatched junction bases: 2. Germline CDR1 and CDR2: SGHTA and FQGNSA. For the CDR3, the DNA is TGTGCCAGCAGCTCCGGGACTAGCGGGACAGATACGCAGTATTTT. Translation gives CASSSGTSGTDTQYF.

This clone was detected once. The V gene is TRBV13, the J gene TRBJ2-7; 9 bases fit TRBD2. Germline V gene sequence: CDR1 PRHDT, CDR2 FYEKMQ (reference sequence). V lost 0 bases to trimming and J lost 3 bases; unmatched junction nucleotides: 3. The CDR3 is made up of 15 amino acids. The CDR3, as DNA: TGTGCCAGCAGCTTAGGCGGTAGCGGGGGCTACGAGCAGTACTTC. Protein product: CASSLGGSGGYEQYF.

In this sample, this clone turned up once. V usage is TRBV25-1 and J usage is TRBJ1-5; a possible D gene is TRBD1 (5 bases). Per germline, CDR1 MGHDK and CDR2 SYGVNS. This CDR3 has 15 residues. The V end lost 2 bases, the J end lost 2 bases, and 10 bases lay between the germline ends. The CDR3 DNA is TGTGCCAGCAGTGAACCGGGAGGGGGCAATCAGCCCCAGCATTTT. It yields the protein CASSEPGGGNQPQHF.

The genes are TRBV6-2 or TRBV6-3 and TRBJ1-1, with D tentatively TRBD1 (5 bases). CDR3 length equals 12 residues. The V end lost 0 bases, the J end lost 8 bases, and 7 bases lay between the germline ends. Germline CDR1 MNHEY, CDR2 SVGEGT. In nucleotides, the CDR3 is TGTGCCAGCAGTTACTCGCGGGGGGAAGCTTTCTTT. Amino acids: CASSYSRGEAFF.

The chain is built from TRBV11-2 and TRBJ1-5; TRBD1 agrees at 7 bases. CDR3 length: 14 residues. The germline gives CDR1 SGHAT, CDR2 FQNNGV. The junction had 6 bases not matched to a gene; V was cut back by 6 bases and J by 4 bases. The CDR3 protein is CASSQDRVNQPQHF. Here the CDR3 DNA reads TGTGCCAGCAGTCAAGACAGGGTGAATCAGCCCCAGCATTTT.

The V gene is TRBV29-1, the J gene TRBJ2-7; 8 bases are a match to TRBD1. J gave up 5 bases and V 5 bases, and 11 bases lay outside the gene matches. From germline, CDR1 is SQVTM and CDR2 ANQGSEA. The CDR3 totals 14 residues. Here the CDR3 reads CSVIEDRGGNEQYF. CDR3 coding DNA: TGCAGCGTTATAGAAGACAGGGGAGGAAACGAGCAGTACTTC.

The rearrangement joins TRBV28 to TRBJ1-2; TRBD1 agrees at 7 bases. This CDR3 contains 15 residues. The J segment lost 5 bases and the V segment lost 4 bases, leaving 10 bases of the junction unmatched. CDR1 MDHEN and CDR2 SYDVKM come from the germline V gene. This CDR3 is CASSSETTGRYGYTF. CDR3 nucleotides: TGTGCCAGCAGTTCAGAAACGACAGGGCGGTATGGCTACACCTTC.

The gene calls are TRBV7-8 and TRBJ1-5, with D unresolved. Germline CDR1 and CDR2: SGHVS and FQNEAQ. V was clipped by 4 bases and J by 5 bases, with 9 bases between them. This CDR3 has 13 residues. The CDR3 coding sequence is TGTGCCAGCAGCTCCCAGGAAGATCAGCCCCAGCATTTT. This translates into CASSSQEDQPQHF.

J is TRBJ2-7 and V is TRBV7-2; 14 nucleotides line up with TRBD2. The CDR3 contains 19 residues. From germline, CDR1 is SGHTA and CDR2 FQGNSA. After removal of 5 bases from V and 3 bases from J, the junction contained 15 bases not matched to a gene. The chain's CDR3 is CASSHQTSGRVLRNYEQYF. Written as DNA, the CDR3 is TGTGCCAGCAGCCACCAGACTAGCGGGAGGGTTCTGCGAAACTACGAGCAGTACTTC.

This clone was recorded a few times. The rearrangement joins TRBV19 to TRBJ1-4; 7 nucleotides agree with TRBD1. Germline V CDR1 and CDR2: LNHDA, SQIVND (reference sequence). The CDR3 has 14 amino acids. V was clipped by 6 bases and J by 12 bases; unmatched bases: 13. The CDR3 nucleotides read TGTGCCAGTAGAGGGGGCACCCAACGGCGGGAACTGTTTTTT. It yields the protein CASRGGTQRRELFF.

The J gene is TRBJ2-7, the V gene TRBV5-4; TRBD2 matches at 15 bases. CDR1 is SGHNT, CDR2 YYREEE, per germline (reference sequence). Trimming cost V 4 bases and J 3 bases; bases outside gene matches: 11. CDR3 length: 18 amino acids. This CDR3 reads CASSTGTSGGMGIYEQYF. DNA for the CDR3: TGTGCCAGCAGCACCGGGACTAGCGGGGGGATGGGAATCTACGAGCAGTACTTC. The variable domain in full, with the rest retrieved from reference TRBV5-4 and TRBJ2-7, is ETGVTQSPTHLIKTRGQQVTLRCSSQSGHNTVSWYQQALGQGPQFIFQYYREEENGRGNFPPRFSGLQFPNYSSELNVNALELDDSALYLCASSTGTSGGMGIYEQYFGPGTRLTVT.